The TCR beta chain under discussion was sequenced for a study of CD8+ T cells in alopecia areata. Study-level points and caveats: Mice gave a clearer picture of TCR sharing than patients did, possibly for HLA-related reasons.

As regards this clone: Its antigen remains unidentified.

With 1 base removed from V and 6 bases from J, the gap between germline ends came to 4 bases. CDR1 SEHNR and CDR2 FQNEAQ come from the germline V gene (reference sequence). This CDR3 spans 12 amino acids. Isolated RNA was reverse transcribed into cDNA used as the sequencing template. Method: immunoSEQ multiplex PCR; TCRdb's copy keeps in-frame clones and lacks some. This sample has 60,000 to 65,000 clones, with 44% found just once. Alopecia areata patients gave lesional scalp punch biopsies and peripheral blood samples. The rearrangement links TRBV7-9 to TRBJ2-1; D unclear. The clonotype was recovered from a human donor with alopecia areata. Sample: NKG2D-low CD8+ T cells sorted from blood. CDR3 in amino acids: CASSLDVNEQFF. In DNA, the CDR3 is TGTGCCAGCAGCTTAGATGTCAATGAGCAGTTCTTC.